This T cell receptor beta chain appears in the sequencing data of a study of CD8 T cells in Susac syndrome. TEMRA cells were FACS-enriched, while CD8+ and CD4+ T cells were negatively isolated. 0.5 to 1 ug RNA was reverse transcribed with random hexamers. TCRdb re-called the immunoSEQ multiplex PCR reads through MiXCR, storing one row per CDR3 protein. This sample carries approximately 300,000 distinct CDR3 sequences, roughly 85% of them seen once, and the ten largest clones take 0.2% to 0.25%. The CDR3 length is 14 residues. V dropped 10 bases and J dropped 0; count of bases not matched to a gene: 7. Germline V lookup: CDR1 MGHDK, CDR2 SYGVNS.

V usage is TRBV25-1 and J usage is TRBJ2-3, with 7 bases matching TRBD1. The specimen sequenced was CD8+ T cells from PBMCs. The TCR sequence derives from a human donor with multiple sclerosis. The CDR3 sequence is CATIGTASTDTQYF. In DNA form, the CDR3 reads TGTGCCACCATAGGGACAGCTAGCACAGATACGCAGTATTTT.